These T cell receptor beta chains were read from a single sample in a study of radiation and T cells in renal cell carcinoma. Profiling relied on immunoSEQ multiplex PCR, and the TCRdb table lists in-frame clones only, not all of them. Here the sample spans 150,000 or so clones, nearly 90% being singletons. This specimen consisted of blood, obtained from a patient whose treatment included radiotherapy and nephrectomy. The receptor set was obtained from a woman aged 50 to 60 with renal cell carcinoma. The CDR3 runs from the conserved cysteine through the conserved F or W. Each record gives: clone size, J gene, V gene, D gene, CDR3 protein, CDR3 DNA. D genes are given only for firm matches. The size entry is marked missing in some rows and otherwise reads once, few, many or a size class.

clone size: NA
J gene: TRBJ1-2
V gene: TRBV10-3
D gene: TRBD1
CDR3 protein: CGTWTGGYYGYTF
CDR3 DNA: TGTGGGACTTGGACAGGGGGTTACTATGGCTACACCTTC

clone size: NA
J gene: TRBJ2-7
V gene: TRBV7-2
D gene: NA
CDR3 protein: CASSFEASTEQYF
CDR3 DNA: TGTGCCAGCAGCTTCGAGGCTTCCACCGAGCAGTACTTC

clone size: NA
J gene: TRBJ1-1
V gene: TRBV19
D gene: TRBD1
CDR3 protein: CASSIRDSYTEAFF
CDR3 DNA: TGTGCCAGTAGTATCCGGGACAGCTACACTGAAGCTTTCTTT

clone size: few
J gene: TRBJ2-7
V gene: TRBV6-1
D gene: NA
CDR3 protein: CASGEEYYEQYF
CDR3 DNA: TGTGCCAGCGGAGAAGAGTACTACGAGCAGTACTTC

clone size: NA
J gene: TRBJ1-1
V gene: TRBV6-5
D gene: NA
CDR3 protein: CASSYSGRRNTEAFF
CDR3 DNA: TGTGCCAGCAGTTACTCAGGGCGCCGCAACACTGAAGCTTTCTTT

clone size: once
J gene: TRBJ1-2
V gene: TRBV4-3
D gene: NA
CDR3 protein: CASSQETGSNYGYTF
CDR3 DNA: TGCGCCAGCAGCCAAGAAACAGGGTCTAACTATGGCTACACCTTC

clone size: NA
J gene: TRBJ1-3
V gene: TRBV2
D gene: TRBD1
CDR3 protein: CASSEGTGLNTIYF
CDR3 DNA: TGTGCCAGCAGCGAGGGGACAGGGCTAAACACCATATATTTT

clone size: NA
J gene: TRBJ2-7
V gene: TRBV6-1
D gene: TRBD2
CDR3 protein: CASSRTSGGPYEQYF
CDR3 DNA: TGTGCCAGCAGTCGGACTAGCGGGGGCCCCTACGAGCAGTACTTC

clone size: once
J gene: TRBJ1-2
V gene: TRBV18
D gene: NA
CDR3 protein: CASSPSGRFHGYTF
CDR3 DNA: TGTGCCAGCTCACCATCTGGCAGGTTCCATGGCTACACCTTC

clone size: NA
J gene: TRBJ2-1
V gene: TRBV9
D gene: NA
CDR3 protein: CASSVGTIREQFF
CDR3 DNA: TGTGCCAGCAGCGTAGGGACTATTCGGGAGCAGTTCTTC

clone size: NA
J gene: TRBJ2-6
V gene: TRBV19
D gene: NA
CDR3 protein: CASRPGIAAANVLTF
CDR3 DNA: TGTGCCAGTAGGCCAGGGATAGCTGCGGCCAACGTCCTGACTTTC

clone size: NA
J gene: TRBJ1-4
V gene: TRBV18
D gene: NA
CDR3 protein: CASSPPETQDEKLFF
CDR3 DNA: TGTGCCAGCTCACCACCGGAGACGCAGGATGAAAAACTGTTTTTT

clone size: NA
J gene: TRBJ2-7
V gene: TRBV4-3
D gene: NA
CDR3 protein: CASSQDPRDKEQYF
CDR3 DNA: TGCGCCAGCAGCCAAGATCCCAGGGATAAAGAGCAGTACTTC

clone size: NA
J gene: TRBJ1-3
V gene: TRBV4-1
D gene: NA
CDR3 protein: CASGGGRNPGNTIYF
CDR3 DNA: TGCGCCAGCGGGGGGGGCCGCAACCCTGGAAACACCATATATTTT

clone size: NA
J gene: TRBJ2-5
V gene: TRBV6-1
D gene: NA
CDR3 protein: CASSEYGGHETQYF
CDR3 DNA: TGTGCCAGCAGTGAATACGGGGGACATGAGACCCAGTACTTC

clone size: NA
J gene: TRBJ1-2
V gene: TRBV7-3
D gene: NA
CDR3 protein: CASSLSPDGYGYTF
CDR3 DNA: TGTGCCAGCAGCTTAAGCCCGGACGGCTATGGCTACACCTTC

clone size: NA
J gene: TRBJ1-5
V gene: TRBV19
D gene: NA
CDR3 protein: CASSIDPRVGPQHF
CDR3 DNA: TGTGCCAGTAGTATAGATCCGCGAGTAGGGCCCCAGCATTTT

clone size: NA
J gene: TRBJ2-1
V gene: TRBV7-6
D gene: TRBD2
CDR3 protein: CASSVSGGATYNEQFF
CDR3 DNA: TGTGCCAGCAGCGTTAGCGGGGGGGCGACCTACAATGAGCAGTTCTTC

clone size: NA
J gene: TRBJ1-2
V gene: TRBV6-5
D gene: NA
CDR3 protein: CASSYVVPGGYTF
CDR3 DNA: TGTGCCAGCAGTTACGTGGTACCAGGTGGCTACACCTTC

clone size: NA
J gene: TRBJ2-7
V gene: TRBV4-2
D gene: TRBD1
CDR3 protein: CASSQDRGREQYF
CDR3 DNA: TGTGCCAGCAGCCAGGACAGGGGACGCGAGCAGTACTTC

clone size: few
J gene: TRBJ1-3
V gene: TRBV23-1
D gene: NA
CDR3 protein: CASSPTSLRGNTIYF
CDR3 DNA: TGCGCCAGCAGTCCTACGTCGCTGCGGGGAAACACCATATATTTT

clone size: NA
J gene: TRBJ2-1
V gene: TRBV19
D gene: TRBD1
CDR3 protein: CASSRGTGPYNEQFF
CDR3 DNA: TGTGCCAGTAGTAGAGGGACAGGACCATACAATGAGCAGTTCTTC

clone size: NA
J gene: TRBJ1-1
V gene: TRBV6-6
D gene: NA
CDR3 protein: CASSEEQRATEAFF
CDR3 DNA: TGTGCCAGCAGTGAGGAACAGCGTGCCACTGAAGCTTTCTTT

clone size: NA
J gene: TRBJ1-6
V gene: TRBV7-2
D gene: NA
CDR3 protein: CASSLQGNNSPLHF
CDR3 DNA: TGTGCCAGCAGCCTGCAGGGGAACAATTCACCCCTCCACTTT

clone size: NA
J gene: TRBJ2-3
V gene: TRBV4-2
D gene: TRBD2
CDR3 protein: CASSQEKTGLAGSDTQYF
CDR3 DNA: TGTGCCAGCAGCCAAGAGAAGACGGGACTAGCGGGCTCAGATACGCAGTATTTT

clone size: NA
J gene: TRBJ1-1
V gene: TRBV4-1
D gene: NA
CDR3 protein: CASSQPTPRRRTEAFF
CDR3 DNA: TGCGCCAGCAGCCAACCTACGCCCCGAAGGAGAACTGAAGCTTTCTTT

clone size: NA
J gene: TRBJ1-3
V gene: TRBV7-3
D gene: NA
CDR3 protein: CASSLNGRISGNTIYF
CDR3 DNA: TGTGCCAGCAGCTTAAACGGACGAATCTCTGGAAACACCATATATTTT

clone size: NA
J gene: TRBJ1-2
V gene: TRBV9
D gene: TRBD1
CDR3 protein: CASSAWDREDYGYTF
CDR3 DNA: TGTGCCAGCAGCGCTTGGGACAGGGAGGATTATGGCTACACCTTC

clone size: once
J gene: TRBJ1-5
V gene: TRBV4-1
D gene: NA
CDR3 protein: CASSQVMGANSNQPQHF
CDR3 DNA: TGCGCCAGCAGCCAAGTAATGGGGGCTAATAGCAATCAGCCCCAGCATTTT

clone size: once
J gene: TRBJ1-1
V gene: TRBV5-4
D gene: NA
CDR3 protein: CASSLGLKTSEAFF
CDR3 DNA: TGTGCCAGCAGCCTGGGCCTAAAGACCTCTGAAGCTTTCTTT

clone size: NA
J gene: TRBJ2-1
V gene: TRBV25-1
D gene: NA
CDR3 protein: CASSDPGYYNEEQFF
CDR3 DNA: TGTGCCAGCAGTGACCCCGGATATTACAATGAAGAGCAGTTCTTC

clone size: once
J gene: TRBJ1-1
V gene: TRBV29-1
D gene: NA
CDR3 protein: CSGGAGATEAFF
CDR3 DNA: TGCAGCGGGGGGGCGGGGGCCACTGAAGCTTTCTTT

clone size: few
J gene: TRBJ2-7
V gene: TRBV21-1
D gene: NA
CDR3 protein: CASSTQEFEQYF
CDR3 DNA: TGTGCCAGCAGCACCCAAGAGTTCGAGCAGTACTTC

clone size: NA
J gene: TRBJ1-6
V gene: TRBV7-3
D gene: NA
CDR3 protein: CASSLTGGSLNSPLHF
CDR3 DNA: TGTGCCAGCAGCTTAACAGGGGGGTCTCTTAATTCACCCCTCCACTTT

clone size: once
J gene: TRBJ2-7
V gene: TRBV5-1
D gene: TRBD1
CDR3 protein: CASSTGQRISYEQYF
CDR3 DNA: TGCGCCAGCAGCACGGGACAGAGGATTTCCTACGAGCAGTACTTC

clone size: NA
J gene: TRBJ2-7
V gene: TRBV29-1
D gene: TRBD1
CDR3 protein: CSVKGTGAYEQYF
CDR3 DNA: TGCAGCGTCAAAGGGACAGGGGCCTACGAGCAGTACTTC

clone size: NA
J gene: TRBJ1-6
V gene: TRBV2
D gene: NA
CDR3 protein: CASSGEWPLHF
CDR3 DNA: TGTGCCAGCAGTGGGGAGTGGCCCCTCCACTTT

clone size: NA
J gene: TRBJ1-3
V gene: TRBV21-1
D gene: NA
CDR3 protein: CASSKVKGSGNTIYF
CDR3 DNA: TGTGCCAGCAGCAAAGTTAAGGGGTCGGGAAACACCATATATTTT

clone size: NA
J gene: TRBJ1-1
V gene: TRBV5-1
D gene: NA
CDR3 protein: CASSLEGGPDTEAFF
CDR3 DNA: TGCGCCAGCAGCTTGGAAGGGGGGCCGGACACTGAAGCTTTCTTT

clone size: NA
J gene: TRBJ1-5
V gene: TRBV7-7
D gene: NA
CDR3 protein: CASSPNRDGQPQHF
CDR3 DNA: TGTGCTAGCAGCCCAAACAGGGACGGACAGCCCCAGCATTTT

clone size: NA
J gene: TRBJ2-5
V gene: TRBV12-5
D gene: TRBD1
CDR3 protein: CASGLVPGTEETQYF
CDR3 DNA: TGTGCTAGTGGTTTGGTACCCGGGACAGAAGAGACCCAGTACTTC

clone size: NA
J gene: TRBJ1-2
V gene: TRBV19
D gene: NA
CDR3 protein: CAIKRRGGVYGYTF
CDR3 DNA: TGTGCCATAAAACGAAGGGGGGGCGTCTATGGCTACACCTTC

clone size: NA
J gene: TRBJ2-1
V gene: TRBV7-9
D gene: NA
CDR3 protein: CASSVSGDNEQFF
CDR3 DNA: TGTGCCAGCAGCGTTTCGGGCGACAATGAGCAGTTCTTC